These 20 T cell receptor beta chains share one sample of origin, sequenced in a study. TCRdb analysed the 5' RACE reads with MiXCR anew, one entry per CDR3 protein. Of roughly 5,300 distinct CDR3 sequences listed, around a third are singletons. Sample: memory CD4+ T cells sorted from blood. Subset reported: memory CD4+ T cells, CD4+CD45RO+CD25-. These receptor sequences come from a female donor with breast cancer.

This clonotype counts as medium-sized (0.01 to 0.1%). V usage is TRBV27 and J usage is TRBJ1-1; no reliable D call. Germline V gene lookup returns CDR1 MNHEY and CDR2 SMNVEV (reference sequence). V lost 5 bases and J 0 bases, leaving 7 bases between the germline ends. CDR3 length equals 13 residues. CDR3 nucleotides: TGTGCCAGCAGTGCAGCATTGAACACTGAAGCTTTCTTT. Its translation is CASSAALNTEAFF.

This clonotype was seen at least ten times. The CDR3 here is CASSQDLAQGAGYTF. DNA of the CDR3: TGTGCCAGCAGCCAAGATCTGGCACAGGGGGCCGGCTACACCTTC. This chain joins TRBV4-2 and TRBJ1-2, with TRBD1 matching 9 bases. Germline CDR1 is LGHNA and CDR2 is YNFKEQ. The CDR3 totals 15 residues. The J segment lost 8 bases and the V segment lost 0 bases, leaving 7 bases of the junction unmatched.

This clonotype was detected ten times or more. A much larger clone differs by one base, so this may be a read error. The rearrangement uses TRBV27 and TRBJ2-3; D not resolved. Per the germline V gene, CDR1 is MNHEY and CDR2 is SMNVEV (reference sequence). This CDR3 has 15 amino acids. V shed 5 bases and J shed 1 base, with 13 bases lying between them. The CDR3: CASSPLGKCTDTQYF. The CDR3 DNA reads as TGTGCCAGCAGTCCCCTGGGGAAATGCACAGATACGCAGTATTTT.

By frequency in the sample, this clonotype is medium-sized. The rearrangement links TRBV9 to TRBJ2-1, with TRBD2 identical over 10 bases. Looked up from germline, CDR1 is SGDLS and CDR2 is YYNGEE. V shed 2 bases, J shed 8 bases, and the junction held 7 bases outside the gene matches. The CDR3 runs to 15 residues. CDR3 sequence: CASSVSGTSVYEQFF. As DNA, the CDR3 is TGTGCCAGCAGCGTCTCCGGGACTAGCGTATATGAGCAGTTCTTC.

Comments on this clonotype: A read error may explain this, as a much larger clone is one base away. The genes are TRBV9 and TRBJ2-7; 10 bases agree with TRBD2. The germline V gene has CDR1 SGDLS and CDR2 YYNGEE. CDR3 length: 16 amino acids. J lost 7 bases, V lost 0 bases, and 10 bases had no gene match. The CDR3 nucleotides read TGTGCCAGCAGCGTAGATTCTAGCGGGAGAATGGAAGAGCAGTACTTC. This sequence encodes CASSVDSSGRMEEQYF.

The CDR3 is CASSILPLFSPLHF. The CDR3 bases are TGTGCCAGCAGTATACTACCTTTGTTTTCACCCCTCCACTTT. The chain has TRBV6-1 and TRBJ1-6, with D unresolved. Trimming removed 5 bases at V and 9 bases at J, with 14 bases between. Germline loops: CDR1 MNHNS, CDR2 SASEGT. CDR3 length: 14 amino acids.

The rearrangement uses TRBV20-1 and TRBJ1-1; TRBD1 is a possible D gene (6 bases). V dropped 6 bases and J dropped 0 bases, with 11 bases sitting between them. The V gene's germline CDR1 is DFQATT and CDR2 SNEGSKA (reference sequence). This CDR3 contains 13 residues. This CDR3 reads CSASDSLNTEAFF. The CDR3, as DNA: TGCAGTGCCTCGGACAGTCTGAACACTGAAGCTTTCTTT.

CDR3 loop: CATEGARNQPQHF. CDR3 sequence (DNA): TGTGCCACGGAGGGGGCTCGCAATCAGCCCCAGCATTTT. The chain recombines TRBV6-6 with TRBJ1-5, with 7 bases matching TRBD1. Trimming took 10 bases from V and 2 from J; bases not matched to a gene: 5. The germline gives CDR1 MNHNY, CDR2 SVGAGI (reference sequence). The CDR3 has 13 amino acids.

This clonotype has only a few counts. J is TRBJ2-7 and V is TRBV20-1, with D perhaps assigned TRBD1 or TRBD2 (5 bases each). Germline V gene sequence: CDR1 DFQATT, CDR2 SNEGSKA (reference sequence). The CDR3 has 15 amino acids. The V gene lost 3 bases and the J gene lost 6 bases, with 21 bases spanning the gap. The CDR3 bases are TGCAGTGCTAGCTCCCTTGGGGGTTTAGTCTCCGAGCAGTACTTC. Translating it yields CSASSLGGLVSEQYF.

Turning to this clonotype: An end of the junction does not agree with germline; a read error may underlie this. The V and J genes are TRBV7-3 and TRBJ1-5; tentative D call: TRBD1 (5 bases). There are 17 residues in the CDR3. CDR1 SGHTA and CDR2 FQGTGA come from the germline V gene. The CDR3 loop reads CASSLMVEGGTGQAQHF. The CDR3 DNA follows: TGTGCCAGCAGCTTAATGGTAGAGGGTGGCACAGGTCAGGCCCAGCATTTT.

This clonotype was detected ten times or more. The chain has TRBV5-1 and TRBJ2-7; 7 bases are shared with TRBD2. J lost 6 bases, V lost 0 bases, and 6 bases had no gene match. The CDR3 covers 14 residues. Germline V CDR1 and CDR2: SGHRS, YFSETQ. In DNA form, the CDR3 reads TGCGCCAGCAGCTTGGAAGCGGGGAGGGGCGAGCAGTACTTC. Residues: CASSLEAGRGEQYF.

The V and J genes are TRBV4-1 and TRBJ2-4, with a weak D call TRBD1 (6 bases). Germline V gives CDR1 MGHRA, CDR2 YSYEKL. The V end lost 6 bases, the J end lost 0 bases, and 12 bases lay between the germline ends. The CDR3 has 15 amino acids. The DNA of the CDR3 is TGCGCCAGCAGTTACGGACAGCTAGCCAAAAACATTCAGTACTTC. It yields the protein CASSYGQLAKNIQYF.

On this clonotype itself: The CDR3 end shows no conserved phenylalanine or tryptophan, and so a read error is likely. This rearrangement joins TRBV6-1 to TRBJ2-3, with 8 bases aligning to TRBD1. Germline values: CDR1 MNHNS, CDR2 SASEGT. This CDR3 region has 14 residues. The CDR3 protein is CASGTGPITGTQYS. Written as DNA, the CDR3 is TGTGCCAGCGGGACAGGCCCCATCACAGGTACGCAGTATTCT.

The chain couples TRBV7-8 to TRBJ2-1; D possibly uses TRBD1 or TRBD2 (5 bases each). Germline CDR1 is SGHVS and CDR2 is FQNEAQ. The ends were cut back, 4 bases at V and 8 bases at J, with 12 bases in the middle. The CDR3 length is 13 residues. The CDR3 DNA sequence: TGTGCCAGCAGCTCGGGGCCGGCCTATGAGCAGTTCTTC. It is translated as CASSSGPAYEQFF.

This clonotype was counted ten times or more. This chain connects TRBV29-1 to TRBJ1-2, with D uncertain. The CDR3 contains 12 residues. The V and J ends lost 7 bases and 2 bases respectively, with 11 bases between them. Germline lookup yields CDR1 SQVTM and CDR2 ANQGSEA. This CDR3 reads CSARVQNYGYTF. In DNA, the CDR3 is TGCAGCGCCCGGGTACAAAACTATGGCTACACCTTC.

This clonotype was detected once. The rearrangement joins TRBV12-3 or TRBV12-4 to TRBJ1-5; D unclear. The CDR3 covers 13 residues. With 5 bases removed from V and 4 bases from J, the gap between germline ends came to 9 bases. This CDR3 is CASSPRFNQPQHF. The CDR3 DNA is TGTGCCAGCAGTCCCCGGTTTAATCAGCCCCAGCATTTT.

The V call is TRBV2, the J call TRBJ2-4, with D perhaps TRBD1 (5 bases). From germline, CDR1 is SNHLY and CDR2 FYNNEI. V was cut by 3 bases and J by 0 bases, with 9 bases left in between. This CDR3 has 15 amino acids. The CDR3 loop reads CASSETVRAKNIQYF. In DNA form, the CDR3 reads TGTGCCAGCAGTGAGACAGTAAGAGCCAAAAACATTCAGTACTTC.

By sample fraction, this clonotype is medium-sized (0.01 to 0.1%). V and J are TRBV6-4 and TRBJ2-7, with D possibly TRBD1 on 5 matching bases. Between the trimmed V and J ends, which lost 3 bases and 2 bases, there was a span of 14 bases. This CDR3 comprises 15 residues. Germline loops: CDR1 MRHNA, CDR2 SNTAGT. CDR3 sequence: CASSDSGPRPYEQYF. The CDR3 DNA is TGTGCCAGCAGTGATTCAGGGCCACGGCCCTACGAGCAGTACTTC.

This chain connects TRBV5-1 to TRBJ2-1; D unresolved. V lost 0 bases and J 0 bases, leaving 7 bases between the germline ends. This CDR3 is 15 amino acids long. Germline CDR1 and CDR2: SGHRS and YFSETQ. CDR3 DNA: TGCGCCAGCAGCTTGGTACGTTTCTCCTACAATGAGCAGTTCTTC. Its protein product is CASSLVRFSYNEQFF. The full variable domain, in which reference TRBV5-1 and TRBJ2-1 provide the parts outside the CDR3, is KAGVTQTPRYLIKTRGQQVTLSCSPISGHRSVSWYQQTPGQGLQFLFEYFSETQRNKGNFPGRFSGRQFSNSRSEMNVSTLELGDSALYLCASSLVRFSYNEQFFGPGTRLTVL.

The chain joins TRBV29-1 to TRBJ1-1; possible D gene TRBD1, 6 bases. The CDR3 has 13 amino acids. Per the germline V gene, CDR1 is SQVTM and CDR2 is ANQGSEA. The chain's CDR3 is CGAQGRRSTEAFF. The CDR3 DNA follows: TGCGGCGCACAGGGACGGAGGAGCACTGAAGCTTTCTTT. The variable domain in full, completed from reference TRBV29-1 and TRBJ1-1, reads SAVISQKPSRDICQRGTSLTIQCQVDSQVTMMFWYRQQPGQSLTLIATANQGSEATYESGFVIDKFPISRPNLTFSTLTVSNMSPEDSSIYLCGAQGRRSTEAFFGQGTRLTVV.